These 5 T cell receptor beta chains were all obtained from the same sample, sequenced in a study of radiation and T cells in renal cell carcinoma. Profiling relied on immunoSEQ multiplex PCR, and the TCRdb table lists in-frame clones only, not all of them. The sample has 150,000 or so clones, less than 90% seen once. Time point described: baseline pretreatment blood. This sample's treatment: 15 Gy SBRT to primary tumor, nephrectomy 4 weeks later. Here the sequenced sample was blood, taken from a patient whose treatment included radiotherapy and nephrectomy. All receptors derive from a woman aged 70-85 years with renal cell carcinoma.

The chain uses TRBV7-2 and TRBJ2-7; D remains unclear. There are 13 residues in the CDR3. Germline CDR1 SGHTA, CDR2 FQGNSA. Trimming shortened V by 5 bases and J by 6 bases, and 14 bases separated the two germline ends. CDR3: CASSPGPSREQYF. The CDR3 DNA is TGTGCCAGCAGCCCCGGGCCCTCCCGCGAGCAGTACTTC.

The genes are TRBV10-3 and TRBJ2-2; D possibly corresponds to TRBD1 (5 bases). The V end was cut by 2 bases, the J end by 0 bases, with 16 bases between. Germline loops: CDR1 ENHRY, CDR2 SYGVKD. The CDR3 is made up of 18 amino acids. CDR3 residues: CAISEDRVTDTNTGELFF. The DNA for the CDR3 is TGTGCCATCAGTGAGGATCGAGTGACAGATACGAACACCGGGGAGCTGTTTTTT.

The chain carries TRBV5-4 and TRBJ2-7, with TRBD1 identical over 7 bases. Per germline, CDR1 SGHNT and CDR2 YYREEE (reference sequence). V shed 0 bases, J shed 0 bases, and the junction held 6 bases outside the gene matches. This CDR3 is 16 amino acids long. The CDR3 reads CASSLGRTGASYEQYF. The CDR3 DNA is TGTGCCAGCAGCTTGGGTCGAACAGGGGCCTCCTACGAGCAGTACTTC.

The chain is built from TRBV28 and TRBJ1-6; D perhaps matches TRBD1 (5 bases). CDR3 length: 12 amino acids. The V gene's germline CDR1 is MDHEN and CDR2 SYDVKM. The ends were cut back, 8 bases at V and 7 bases at J, with 9 bases in the middle. CDR3 in amino acids: CASGAGNSPLHF. Written as DNA, the CDR3 is TGTGCCAGCGGCGCAGGGAATTCACCCCTCCACTTT.

The gene calls are TRBV5-4 and TRBJ1-1; no definite D call. V was trimmed by 2 bases and J by 0 bases, leaving 8 bases between them. The CDR3 runs 14 residues. Germline lookup yields CDR1 SGHNT and CDR2 YYREEE (reference sequence). The CDR3 loop reads CASSFPTLNTEAFF. CDR3 nucleotides: TGTGCCAGCAGCTTCCCAACACTGAACACTGAAGCTTTCTTT.